The clone carrying this T cell receptor beta chain showed up many times. Germline CDR1 SGHDT, CDR2 YYEEEE. Trimming cost V 5 bases and J 2 bases; bases outside gene matches: 7. CDR3 length: 15 residues. This sample was included in a study of early T cells in non-severe SARS-CoV-2 infection. TCRdb recomputed calls from the 5' RACE reads with MiXCR, one row per CDR3 protein. The top ten clones hold 4.5% to 6.5% of a sample with 69,000 or so distinct CDR3 sequences, roughly 10% of them seen once. This receptor was obtained from an adult who was a healthcare worker with PCR-confirmed SARS-CoV-2 infection or an uninfected control (not recorded which). The material sequenced was whole blood. V usage is TRBV5-6 and J usage is TRBJ2-3; 8 bases line up with TRBD1. The DNA for the CDR3 is TGTGCCAGCAGTTCTAGGGACAGGTCCACAGATACGCAGTATTTT. Protein: CASSSRDRSTDTQYF. The full variable domain, in which reference TRBV5-6 and TRBJ2-3 provide the parts outside the CDR3, is DAGVTQSPTHLIKTRGQQVTLRCSPKSGHDTVSWYQQALGQGPQFIFQYYEEEERQRGNFPDRFSGHQFPNYSSELNVNALLLGDSALYLCASSSRDRSTDTQYFGPGTRLTVL.